This T cell receptor beta chain was profiled in a study of blood T cell repertoires in COVID-19. For the study at large: COVID-19 samples collected from the United States, Italy and Spain covered acute and convalescent phases. PBMCs, B-cell-depleted T cells, or T cells were the source of the cDNA or gDNA that made up the material.

V was cut by 0 bases and J by 5 bases, with 11 bases left in between. Per germline, CDR1 LGHNA and CDR2 YNFKEQ. The CDR3 spans 15 residues. TCRdb keeps only in-frame clones here, not all; method: immunoSEQ multiplex PCR. The sample lists roughly 70,000 clones; about four fifths were seen once. The origin of this receptor is a woman aged 60-70 years with acute or convalescent COVID-19. Sequenced: peripheral blood. V is TRBV4-2 and J is TRBJ2-4; a weak D match, TRBD2 (5 bases). CDR3 coding DNA: TGTGCCAGCAGCCAAGATGTCGGGGTGGAAAACATTCAGTACTTC. It specifies CASSQDVGVENIQYF.